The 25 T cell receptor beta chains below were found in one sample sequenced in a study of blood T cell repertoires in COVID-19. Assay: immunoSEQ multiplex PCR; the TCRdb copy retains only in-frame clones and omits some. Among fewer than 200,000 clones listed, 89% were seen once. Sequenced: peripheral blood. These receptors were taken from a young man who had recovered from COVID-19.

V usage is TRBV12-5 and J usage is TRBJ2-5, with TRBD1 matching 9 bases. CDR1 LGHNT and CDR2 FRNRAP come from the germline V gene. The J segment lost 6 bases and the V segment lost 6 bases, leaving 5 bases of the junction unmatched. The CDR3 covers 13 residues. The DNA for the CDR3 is TGTGCTAGTGGGGCGGACAGGGGAAAGACCCAGTACTTC. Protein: CASGADRGKTQYF.

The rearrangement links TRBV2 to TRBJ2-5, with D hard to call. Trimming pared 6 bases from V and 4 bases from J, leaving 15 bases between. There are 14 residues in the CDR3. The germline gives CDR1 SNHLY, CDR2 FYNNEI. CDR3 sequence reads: CASSRSPRSETQYF. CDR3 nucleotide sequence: TGTGCCAGCAGCCGATCCCCGCGATCAGAGACCCAGTACTTC.

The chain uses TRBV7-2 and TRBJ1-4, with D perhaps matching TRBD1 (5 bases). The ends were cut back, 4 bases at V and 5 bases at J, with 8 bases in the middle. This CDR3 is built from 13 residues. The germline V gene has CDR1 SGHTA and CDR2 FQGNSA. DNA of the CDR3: TGTGCCAGCAGCTCAGGGCTAAATGAAAAACTGTTTTTT. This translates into CASSSGLNEKLFF. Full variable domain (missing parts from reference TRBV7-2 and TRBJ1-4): GAGVSQSPSNKVTEKGKDVELRCDPISGHTALYWYRQSLGQGLEFLIYFQGNSAPDKSGLPSDRFSAERTGGSVSTLTIQRTQQEDSAVYLCASSSGLNEKLFFGSGTQLSVL.

DNA of the CDR3: TGTGCCAGCAGCCTAGGGAGGGCTCAAGAGACCCAGTACTTC. It encodes CASSLGRAQETQYF. V is TRBV3-1 (or the pseudogene TRBV3-2) and J is TRBJ2-5, with 7 bases fitting TRBD2. V trimming: 4 bases; J trimming: 2 bases; junction bases outside the gene matches: 4. Germline CDR1 and CDR2: LGHDT and YNNKEL (reference sequence). CDR3 length: 14 residues.

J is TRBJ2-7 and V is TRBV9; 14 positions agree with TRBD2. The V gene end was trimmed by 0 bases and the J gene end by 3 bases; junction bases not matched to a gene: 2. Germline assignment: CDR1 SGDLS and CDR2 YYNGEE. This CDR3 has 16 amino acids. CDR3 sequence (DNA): TGTGCCAGCAGCGTAGGGGGACTAGCGGGAGACTACGAGCAGTACTTC. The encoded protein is CASSVGGLAGDYEQYF.

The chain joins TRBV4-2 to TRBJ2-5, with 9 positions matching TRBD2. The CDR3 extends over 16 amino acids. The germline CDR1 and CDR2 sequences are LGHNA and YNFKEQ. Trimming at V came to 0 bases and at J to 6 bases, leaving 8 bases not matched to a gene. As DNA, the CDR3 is TGTGCCAGCAGCCAAGACCCCTCGACTAGCGGTCAGACCCAGTACTTC. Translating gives CASSQDPSTSGQTQYF.

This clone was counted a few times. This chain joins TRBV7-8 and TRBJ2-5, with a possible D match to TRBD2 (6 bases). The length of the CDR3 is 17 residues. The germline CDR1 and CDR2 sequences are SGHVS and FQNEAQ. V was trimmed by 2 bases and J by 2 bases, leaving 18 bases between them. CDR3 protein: CASSLLPLANRQETQYF. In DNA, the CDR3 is TGTGCCAGCAGCTTATTGCCCCTAGCGAATCGACAAGAGACCCAGTACTTC.

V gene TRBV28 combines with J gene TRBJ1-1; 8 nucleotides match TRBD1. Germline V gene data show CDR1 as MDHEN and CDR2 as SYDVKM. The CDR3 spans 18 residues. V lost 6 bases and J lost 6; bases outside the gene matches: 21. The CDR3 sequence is CASSKGRRGRLNGPEAFF. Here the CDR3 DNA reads TGTGCCAGCAGCAAAGGACGCAGGGGGCGCTTGAATGGCCCTGAAGCTTTCTTT.

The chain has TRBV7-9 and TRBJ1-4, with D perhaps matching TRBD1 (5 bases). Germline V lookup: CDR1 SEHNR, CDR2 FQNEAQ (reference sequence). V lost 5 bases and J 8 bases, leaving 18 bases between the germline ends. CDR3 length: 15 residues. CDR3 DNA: TGTGCCAGCAGCCAACGACAGTGGGGAGGAGAAAAACTGTTTTTT. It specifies CASSQRQWGGEKLFF.

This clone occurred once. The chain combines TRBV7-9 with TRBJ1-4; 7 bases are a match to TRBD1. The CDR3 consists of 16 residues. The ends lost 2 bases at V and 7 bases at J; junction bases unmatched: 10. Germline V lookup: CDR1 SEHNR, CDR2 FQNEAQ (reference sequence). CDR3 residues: CASSLTGQNFFEKLFF. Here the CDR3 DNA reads TGTGCCAGCAGCTTAACGGGACAGAATTTTTTTGAAAAACTGTTTTTT.

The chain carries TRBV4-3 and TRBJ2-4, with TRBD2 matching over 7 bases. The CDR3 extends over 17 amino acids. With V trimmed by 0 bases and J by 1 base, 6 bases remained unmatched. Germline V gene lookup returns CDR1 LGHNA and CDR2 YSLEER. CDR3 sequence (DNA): TGCGCCAGCAGCCAAGATCTCGGGGAGGGGGCCAAAAACATTCAGTACTTC. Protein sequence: CASSQDLGEGAKNIQYF.

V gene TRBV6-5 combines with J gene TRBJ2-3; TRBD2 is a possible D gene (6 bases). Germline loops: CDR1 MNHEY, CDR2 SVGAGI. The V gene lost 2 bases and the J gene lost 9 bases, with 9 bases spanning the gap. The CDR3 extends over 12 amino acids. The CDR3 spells CASSYPAGTQYF. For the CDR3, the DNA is TGTGCCAGCAGTTACCCGGCGGGGACGCAGTATTTT.

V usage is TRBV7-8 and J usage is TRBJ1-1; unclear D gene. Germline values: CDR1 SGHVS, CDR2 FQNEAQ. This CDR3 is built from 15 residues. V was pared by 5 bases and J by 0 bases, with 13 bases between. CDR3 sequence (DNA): TGTGCCAGCAGCCCGCCCCGGGAGATGAACACTGAAGCTTTCTTT. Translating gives CASSPPREMNTEAFF.

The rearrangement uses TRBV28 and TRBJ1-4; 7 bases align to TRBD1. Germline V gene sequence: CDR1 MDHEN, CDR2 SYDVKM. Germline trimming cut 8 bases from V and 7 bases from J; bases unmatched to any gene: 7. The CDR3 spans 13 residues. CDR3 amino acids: CASVRGGGEKLFF. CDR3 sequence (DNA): TGTGCCAGCGTTAGAGGGGGCGGTGAAAAACTGTTTTTT.

The CDR3 DNA reads as TGTGCCAGCAGATTCGACGGGTCTAACTATGGCTACACCTTC. Translating gives CASRFDGSNYGYTF. The chain recombines TRBV6-5 with TRBJ1-2, with unresolved D. The CDR3 sequence is 14 residues long. V was trimmed by 6 bases and J by 0 bases, leaving 11 bases between them. CDR1 is MNHEY and CDR2 is SVGAGI in the germline V gene.

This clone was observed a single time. The CDR3 loop is CASSEGGTSVETQYF. CDR3 nucleotides: TGTGCCAGCAGTGAAGGTGGGACTAGCGTAGAGACCCAGTACTTC. This sequence joins TRBV6-1 and TRBJ2-5; 10 nucleotides align to TRBD2. Trimming took 1 base from V and 4 from J; bases not matched to a gene: 3. The germline V gene has CDR1 MNHNS and CDR2 SASEGT. This CDR3 spans 15 amino acids.

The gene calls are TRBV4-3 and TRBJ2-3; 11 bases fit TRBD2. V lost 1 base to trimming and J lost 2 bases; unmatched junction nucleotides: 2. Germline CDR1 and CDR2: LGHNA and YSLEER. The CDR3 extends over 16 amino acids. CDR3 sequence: CASSQGLAGITDTQYF. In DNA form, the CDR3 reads TGCGCCAGCAGCCAAGGACTAGCGGGGATCACAGATACGCAGTATTTT.

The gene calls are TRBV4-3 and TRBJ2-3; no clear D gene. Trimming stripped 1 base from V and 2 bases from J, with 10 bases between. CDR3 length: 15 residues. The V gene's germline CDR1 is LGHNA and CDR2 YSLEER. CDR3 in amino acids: CASSQGGAHTDTQYF. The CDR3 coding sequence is TGCGCCAGCAGCCAAGGAGGAGCTCACACAGATACGCAGTATTTT.

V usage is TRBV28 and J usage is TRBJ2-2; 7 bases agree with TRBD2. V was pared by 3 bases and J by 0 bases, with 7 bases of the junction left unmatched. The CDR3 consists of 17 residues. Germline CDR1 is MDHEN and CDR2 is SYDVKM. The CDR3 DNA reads TGTGCCAGCAGTTTCGTTAGCGGGCGCTCGAACACCGGGGAGCTGTTTTTT. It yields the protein CASSFVSGRSNTGELFF.

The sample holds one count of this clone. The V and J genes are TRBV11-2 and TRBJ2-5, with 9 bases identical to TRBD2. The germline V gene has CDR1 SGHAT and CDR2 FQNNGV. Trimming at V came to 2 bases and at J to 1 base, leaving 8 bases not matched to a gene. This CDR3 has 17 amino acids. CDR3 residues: CASSLRRLAEIQETQYF. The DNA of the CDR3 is TGTGCCAGCAGCTTAAGGAGACTAGCGGAAATCCAAGAGACCCAGTACTTC.

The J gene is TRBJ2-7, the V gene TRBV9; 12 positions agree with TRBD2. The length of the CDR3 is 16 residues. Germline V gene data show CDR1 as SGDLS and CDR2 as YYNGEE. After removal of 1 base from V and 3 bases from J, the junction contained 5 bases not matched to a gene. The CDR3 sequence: CASSVSGLAGYYEQYF. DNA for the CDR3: TGTGCCAGCAGCGTATCGGGACTAGCGGGCTACTACGAGCAGTACTTC.

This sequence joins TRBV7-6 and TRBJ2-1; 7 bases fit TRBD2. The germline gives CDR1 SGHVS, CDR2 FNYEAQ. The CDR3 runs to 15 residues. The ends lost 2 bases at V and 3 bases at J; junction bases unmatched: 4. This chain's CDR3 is CASSLPSSGYNEQFF. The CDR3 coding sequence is TGTGCCAGCAGCTTACCGTCTAGCGGCTACAATGAGCAGTTCTTC. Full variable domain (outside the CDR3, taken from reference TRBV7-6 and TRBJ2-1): GAGVSQSPRYKVTKRGQDVALRCDPISGHVSLYWYRQALGQGPEFLTYFNYEAQQDKSGLPNDRFSAERPEGSISTLTIQRTEQRDSAMYRCASSLPSSGYNEQFFGPGTRLTVL.

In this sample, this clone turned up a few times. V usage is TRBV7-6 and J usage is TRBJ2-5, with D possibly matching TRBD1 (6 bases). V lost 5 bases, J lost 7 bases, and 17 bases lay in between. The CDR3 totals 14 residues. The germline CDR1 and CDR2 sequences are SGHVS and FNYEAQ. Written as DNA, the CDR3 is TGTGCCAGCAGCCTCGGTGGGGGCCTGGGGACCCAGTACTTC. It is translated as CASSLGGGLGTQYF.

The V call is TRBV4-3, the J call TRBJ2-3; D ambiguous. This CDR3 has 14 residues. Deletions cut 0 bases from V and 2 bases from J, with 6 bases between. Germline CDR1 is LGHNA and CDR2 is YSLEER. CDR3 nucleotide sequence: TGCGCCAGCAGCCAAGATGTCATCACAGATACGCAGTATTTT. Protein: CASSQDVITDTQYF.

CDR3 DNA: TGTGCCAGCAGTTCATCGGGACAGTCCTACGAGCAGTACTTC. This codes for CASSSSGQSYEQYF. This chain joins TRBV28 and TRBJ2-7; 7 bases map to TRBD1. The CDR3 spans 14 residues. In germline, CDR1 is MDHEN, CDR2 SYDVKM. With V trimmed by 4 bases and J by 1 base, 4 bases remained unmatched.